This T cell receptor beta chain appears in the sequencing data of a study of CD8 T cells in ankylosing spondylitis. In regard to this clonotype: Its antigen is not known.

Libraries of TCR beta came from quantitative 5'-RACE with molecular barcodes. MiXCR, run by TCRdb on the 5' RACE reads, gives a single entry per CDR3 protein. The sample yields 250,000 to 350,000 distinct CDR3 sequences, more than 20% seen once. Study-wide results and caveats: In synovial fluid and blood from reactive arthritis, some motif variants were previously reported. Researchers reportedly found disease-linked clones significantly enriched in matched ankylosing spondylitis synovial fluid. A CD8+ phenotype characterized the disease-linked clones, which were relatively rare in peripheral blood.

The TCR was taken from a female donor with ankylosing spondylitis or in good health (not recorded which). The sample consisted of blood, either unsorted or a sorted T cell fraction (not recorded which).

CDR3: CASSLGARPHNEQFF. The CDR3 DNA follows: TGTGCCAGCAGCTTGGGGGCCAGACCCCACAATGAGCAGTTCTTC. The genes are TRBV5-5 and TRBJ2-1; no firm D call. Trimming stripped 0 bases from V and 5 bases from J, with 12 bases between. The germline CDR1 and CDR2 sequences are SGHKS and YYEKEE (reference sequence). There are 15 residues in the CDR3. Based on the CDR3 plus reference TRBV5-5 and TRBJ2-1, the full variable domain is DAGVTQSPTHLIKTRGQQVTLRCSPISGHKSVSWYQQVLGQGPQFIFQYYEKEERGRGNFPDRFSARQFPNYSSELNVNALLLGDSALYLCASSLGARPHNEQFFGPGTRLTVL.